This T cell receptor beta chain was identified during a study of blood T cell repertoires in COVID-19. Background on the study: Acute and convalescent COVID-19 samples came from the United States, Italy and Spain.

The length of the CDR3 is 14 residues. Germline trimming cut 3 bases from V and 7 bases from J; bases unmatched to any gene: 1. Germline values: CDR1 SGHNT, CDR2 YYREEE (reference sequence). Original handling: Estimation of nucleated cell counts relied on the amplification of reference gene primers. Assay: immunoSEQ multiplex PCR; the TCRdb copy retains only in-frame clones and omits some. V, J and clone size derive from that table, while D and trimming were established from the DNA sequence. The data contain 90,000 to 120,000 clones, about 89% of them singletons. Source material: peripheral blood. The source is a human donor in a cohort sampled during active COVID-19. The chain uses TRBV5-4 and TRBJ2-1; 13 nucleotides agree with TRBD2. The CDR3 is CASSSTSGRNEQFF. The CDR3 coding sequence is TGTGCCAGCAGCTCGACTAGCGGGAGGAATGAGCAGTTCTTC.